This T cell receptor beta chain was retrieved from a study of CD8 T cells in Susac syndrome. CD8+ and CD4+ T cells from blood underwent TCR beta sequencing. The patients who served as multiple sclerosis controls were treatment-naive and had stable or active relapsing-remitting disease that fulfilled the revised McDonald criteria. While CD8+ and CD4+ T cells were isolated negatively, TEMRA cells were enriched by FACS. Random hexamers primed reverse transcription of about 0.5 to 1 ug RNA. One entry per CDR3 protein, called by TCRdb with MiXCR from the immunoSEQ multiplex PCR reads. The sample lists around 280,000 distinct CDR3 sequences, roughly 85% occurring once. Sequencing used CD8+ T cells from PBMCs. This clonotype was obtained from a human donor with multiple sclerosis.

The CDR3 nucleotides are TGTGCCAGCAGCCGGACCGTCGGGAATGAGCAGTTCTTC. This codes for CASSRTVGNEQFF. This chain connects TRBV7-9 to TRBJ2-1; D not resolved. Looked up from germline, CDR1 is SEHNR and CDR2 is FQNEAQ (reference sequence). The V and J ends lost 5 bases and 7 bases respectively, with 12 bases between them. The CDR3 is 13 amino acids.